These 2 T cell receptor beta chains came from one sample sequenced in a study of blood T cell repertoires in COVID-19. TCRdb's copy holds only in-frame clones and misses some; the assay was immunoSEQ multiplex PCR. The sample carries about 280,000 clones, approximately 85% recorded once. The source material was peripheral blood. These TCRs come from a man aged 45-65 years with active or convalescent COVID-19.

The V and J genes are TRBV18 and TRBJ1-1, with 8 bases matching TRBD1. Germline values: CDR1 KGHSH, CDR2 LQKENI. The V segment lost 3 bases and the J segment 1 base; nucleotides outside the gene matches: 4. The CDR3 consists of 15 residues. CDR3 in amino acids: CASSPWDRTNTEAFF. As DNA, the CDR3 is TGTGCCAGCTCACCCTGGGACAGGACGAACACTGAAGCTTTCTTT.

The chain uses TRBV7-3 and TRBJ2-1, with D unclear. CDR1 and CDR2 from the germline V gene are SGHTA and FQGTGA. Trimming pared 2 bases from V and 4 bases from J, leaving 12 bases between. This CDR3 has 15 amino acids. In DNA, the CDR3 is TGTGCCAGCAGCTTACTCTACAGCTCTTACAATGAGCAGTTCTTC. Its protein is CASSLLYSSYNEQFF.